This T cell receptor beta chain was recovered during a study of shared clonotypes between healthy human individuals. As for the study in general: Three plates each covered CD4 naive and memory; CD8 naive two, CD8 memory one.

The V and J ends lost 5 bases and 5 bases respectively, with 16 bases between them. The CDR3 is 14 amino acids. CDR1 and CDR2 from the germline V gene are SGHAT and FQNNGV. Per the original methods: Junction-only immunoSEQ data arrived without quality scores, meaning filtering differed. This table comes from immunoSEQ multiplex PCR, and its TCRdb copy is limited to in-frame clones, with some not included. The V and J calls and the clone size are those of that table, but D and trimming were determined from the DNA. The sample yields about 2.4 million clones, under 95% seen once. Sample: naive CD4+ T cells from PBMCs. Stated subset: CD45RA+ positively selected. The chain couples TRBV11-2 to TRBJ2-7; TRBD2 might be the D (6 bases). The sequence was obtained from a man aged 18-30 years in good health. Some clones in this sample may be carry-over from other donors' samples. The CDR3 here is CASSLGTLLDEQYF. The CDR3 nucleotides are TGTGCCAGCAGCCTCGGGACTTTGCTTGACGAGCAGTACTTC.